This TCR beta chain was sequenced for a study of identical twins. TCRdb independently ran MiXCR on the 5' RACE reads; one entry per CDR3 protein. The sample has roughly 470,000 distinct CDR3 sequences; approximately 15% are singletons. Trimming removed 3 bases at V and 2 bases at J, with 8 bases between. The CDR3 covers 12 residues. Germline V CDR1 and CDR2: DFQATT, SNEGSKA (reference sequence). The same sample was also studied in work on yellow fever vaccine responses in identical twins.

Sequencing was carried out using CD4+ T cells sorted from blood. This rearrangement joins TRBV20-1 to TRBJ2-7; D call uncertain. The TCR originated in a woman aged 18-35 years in good health. The chain's CDR3 is CSASRQTYEQYF. The CDR3 bases are TGCAGTGCTAGTAGGCAGACCTACGAGCAGTACTTC.